The sequence of this T cell receptor (beta chain) was determined in a study of CD4 T cells in relation to SARS-CoV-2 and coronaviruses. Data came from immunoSEQ multiplex PCR; TCRdb stores just in-frame clones and leaves some out. Of more than 50,000 clones in the sample, just over 85% were seen once. Study-level results: About 65% of donors had memory CD4+ clonotypes crossrecognizing SARS-CoV-2 and common cold coronavirus spike. Culture-expanded clones reflect memory recall rather than primary priming during culture. Crossreactivity was assessed only for spike protein, not other viral proteins.

CDR3 length: 15 amino acids. Trimming shortened V by 5 bases and J by 5 bases, and 18 bases separated the two germline ends. CDR1 is LGHDT, CDR2 YNNKEL, per germline (reference sequence). CD4+ T cells from unexposed donors were obtained before the COVID-19 pandemic (2011-2018). Of note for this clone: Its antigen is undetermined.

Sequencing used memory CD4+ T cells from PBMCs. The chain combines TRBV3-1 (or the pseudogene TRBV3-2) with TRBJ1-1, with no clear D. The receptor's source is a human donor in good health. This CDR3 reads CASSIYLTDVTEAFF. Here the CDR3 DNA reads TGTGCCAGCAGCATATACCTTACGGATGTAACTGAAGCTTTCTTT.